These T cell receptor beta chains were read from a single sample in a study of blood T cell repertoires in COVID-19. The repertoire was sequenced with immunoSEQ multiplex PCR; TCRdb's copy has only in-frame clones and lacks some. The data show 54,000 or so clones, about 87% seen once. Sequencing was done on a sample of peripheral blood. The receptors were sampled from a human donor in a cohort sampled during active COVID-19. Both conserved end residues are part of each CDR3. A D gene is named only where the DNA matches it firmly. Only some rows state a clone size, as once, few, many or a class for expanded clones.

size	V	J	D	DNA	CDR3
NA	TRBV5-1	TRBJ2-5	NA	TGCGCCAGCAGCTTGTCTCTGGAGACCCAGTACTTC	CASSLSLETQYF
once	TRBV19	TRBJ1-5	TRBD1	TGTGCCTCAGCCAGGGGGGCTGGGAATCTGAATCAGCCCCAGCATTTT	CASARGAGNLNQPQHF
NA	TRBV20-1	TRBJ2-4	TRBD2	TGCAGTGCTAGTCCAGCGGGGGGAAACCTAGCCAAAAACATTCAGTACTTC	CSASPAGGNLAKNIQYF
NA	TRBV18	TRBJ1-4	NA	TGTGCCAGCTCACCACGACAGGATGAAAAACTGTTTTTT	CASSPRQDEKLFF
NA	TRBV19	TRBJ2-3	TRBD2	TGTGCCAGTAGTACCCGACTAGCGGGAAGGGCAGATACGCAGTATTTT	CASSTRLAGRADTQYF
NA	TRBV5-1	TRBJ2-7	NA	TGCGCCAGCAGCTTGGTTGAGCCACCCTACGAGCAGTACTTC	CASSLVEPPYEQYF
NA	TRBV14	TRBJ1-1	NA	TGTGCCAGCAGCCAAGGAGGCAGGGGAAACACTGAAGCTTTCTTT	CASSQGGRGNTEAFF
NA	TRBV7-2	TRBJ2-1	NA	TGTGCCAGCAGCTTAGAACACGGGTCTGAGCAGTTCTTC	CASSLEHGSEQFF
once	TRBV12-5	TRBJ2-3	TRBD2	TGTGCTAGTGGTGAGACTAGCGGGAGACCTACAGATACGCAGTATTTT	CASGETSGRPTDTQYF
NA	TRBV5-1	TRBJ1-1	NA	TGCGCCAGCAGCTTGGAAGGACAGAGAACCACTGAAGCTTTCTTT	CASSLEGQRTTEAFF
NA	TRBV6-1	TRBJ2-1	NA	TGTGCCAGCAGTGAAGACGCAGGGTATCACGATGAGCAGTTCTTC	CASSEDAGYHDEQFF
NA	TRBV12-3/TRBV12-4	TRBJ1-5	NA	TGTGCCACCGGGGGGAGAGGACAGCCCCAGCATTTT	CATGGRGQPQHF
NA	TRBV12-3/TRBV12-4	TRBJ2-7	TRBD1	TGTGCCAGCACCACAGGGGCCTACGAGCAGTACTTC	CASTTGAYEQYF
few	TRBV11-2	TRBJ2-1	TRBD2	TGTGCCAGCAGCCCAAGTCTCCGGGAGGGCTCCTACAATGAGCAGTTCTTC	CASSPSLREGSYNEQFF
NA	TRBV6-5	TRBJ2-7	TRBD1	TGTGCCAGCAGTATACGTTCCGGGACAGCCTACGAGCAGTACTTC	CASSIRSGTAYEQYF
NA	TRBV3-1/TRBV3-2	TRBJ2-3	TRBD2	TGTGCCAGCAGCCTCGTGGTAGCGGGAGTAGGGGATACGCAGTATTTT	CASSLVVAGVGDTQYF
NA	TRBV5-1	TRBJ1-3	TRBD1	TGCGCCAGCGCCCAGGGGGGCACCATATATTTT	CASAQGGTIYF
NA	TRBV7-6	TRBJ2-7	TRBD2	TGTGCCAGCAGCTTAACGGCTAGCGGCATCGCGGGGAGAGAGCAGTACTTC	CASSLTASGIAGREQYF
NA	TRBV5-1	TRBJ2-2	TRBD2	TGCGCCAGCAGCTTGGCATGGAGCGCGGGAGGAGGCACCGGGGAGCTGTTTTTT	CASSLAWSAGGGTGELFF
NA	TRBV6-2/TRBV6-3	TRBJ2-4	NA	TGTGCCAGCAGTTACGGGGCGATGGCCAAAAACATTCAGTACTTC	CASSYGAMAKNIQYF
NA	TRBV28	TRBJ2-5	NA	TGTGCCAGCAGTTTGGTACGTAGGGGCGAGACCCAGTACTTC	CASSLVRRGETQYF
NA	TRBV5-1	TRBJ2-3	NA	TGCGCCAGCAGCTTACAGGGCACAGATACGCAGTATTTT	CASSLQGTDTQYF
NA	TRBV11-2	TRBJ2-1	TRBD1	TGTGCCAGCAGCTTAGTCCTCCCGGGACAGGGTTACAATGAGCAGTTCTTC	CASSLVLPGQGYNEQFF
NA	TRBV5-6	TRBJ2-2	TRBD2	TGTGCCAGCAGCTTGTTTCGCGGGGGACCTAAATTAAACACCGGGGAGCTGTTTTTT	CASSLFRGGPKLNTGELFF
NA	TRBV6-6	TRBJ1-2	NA	TGTGCCAGCAGTCGAGTAGCCTCTAACTATGGCTACACCTTC	CASSRVASNYGYTF
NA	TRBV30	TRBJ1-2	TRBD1	TGTGCCTGGAGTGTACAACAGGGGATAAAGGGCTACACCTTC	CAWSVQQGIKGYTF
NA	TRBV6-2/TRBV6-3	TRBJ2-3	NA	TGTGCCAGCAGTTATATGAGGAGTCTAGATACGCAGTATTTT	CASSYMRSLDTQYF
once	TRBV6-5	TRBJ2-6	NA	TGTGCCAGCAGTTACGAGGGATCGGGGGCCAACGTCCTGACTTTC	CASSYEGSGANVLTF
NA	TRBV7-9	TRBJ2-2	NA	TGTGCCAGCAGCCACGGAACTGTTAAGCGTTTAGATATGGTCGGGGAGCTGTTTTTT	CASSHGTVKRLDMVGELFF
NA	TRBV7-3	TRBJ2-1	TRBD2	TGTGCCAGCAGCCCCCCGGGACTAGCGGGAGACAATGAGCAGTTCTTC	CASSPPGLAGDNEQFF
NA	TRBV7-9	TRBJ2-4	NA	TGTGCCAGCAGCTCAAAAAACATTCAGTACTTC	CASSSKNIQYF
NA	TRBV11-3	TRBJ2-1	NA	TGTGCCAGCAGCTTAGCCTCCCCTATGTACAATGAGCAGTTCTTC	CASSLASPMYNEQFF
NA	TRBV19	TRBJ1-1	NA	TGTGCCAGTAGTAAGGTGGGAGGGGTGAACACTGAAGCTTTCTTT	CASSKVGGVNTEAFF
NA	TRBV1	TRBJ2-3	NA	TGCACCAGCAGCCAAGGGGAGGGGACTAGGACTAATACGCAGTATTTT	CTSSQGEGTRTNTQYF
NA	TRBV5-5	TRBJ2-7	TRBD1	TGTGCCAGCAGCTTGCAGGGGACAGCTGTCTACGAGCAGTACTTC	CASSLQGTAVYEQYF